These T cell receptor beta chains were read from a single sample in a study of shared clonotypes between healthy human individuals. The assay was immunoSEQ multiplex PCR, and TCRdb's table has in-frame clones only and misses some. In the table there are 950,000 to 1,300,000 clones, around 75% of which are singletons. The sample comprised memory CD4+ T cells sorted from blood. All receptors come from a man in his late teens or twenties in good health. Both conserved end residues are part of each CDR3. The D gene is left open where the match is weak. Clone size is stated in some rows and not others, as once, few, many or a class when expanded.

>NA|TRBJ1-6|NA|TRBV5-5
TGTGCCAGCAGCTTGGACCGACTGAATTCACCCCTCCACTTT
CASSLDRLNSPLHF
>NA|TRBJ1-1|few|TRBV12-5
TGTGCTAGTGGTTTGGAGGCAGCGGGGGGAACTGAAGCTTTCTTT
CASGLEAAGGTEAFF
>NA|TRBJ1-2|many|TRBV29-1
TGCAGCGTTGTCTTCAGGGACTATGGCTACACCTTC
CSVVFRDYGYTF
>TRBD1|TRBJ1-6|NA|TRBV9
TGTGCCAGCAGCGTCACTTCCCGGACAGGGGATAATTCACCCCTCCACTTT
CASSVTSRTGDNSPLHF
>NA|TRBJ2-3|NA|TRBV9
TGTGCCAGCAGTTACACAGATACGCAGTATTTT
CASSYTDTQYF
>TRBD2|TRBJ2-1|NA|TRBV11-3
TGTGCCAGCAGCCCCGGGACTAGCGGGGGTGCTAATGAGCAGTTCTTC
CASSPGTSGGANEQFF
>NA|TRBJ1-3|NA|TRBV6-1
TGTGCCAGCAGTGAAGGAATCTACTCTGGAAACACCATATATTTT
CASSEGIYSGNTIYF
>NA|TRBJ2-3|NA|TRBV27
TGTGCCAGCAGTTTGCAGCGTAGCACAGATACGCAGTATTTT
CASSLQRSTDTQYF
>TRBD2|TRBJ2-1|NA|TRBV4-2
TGTGCCAGCAGCCAAGGTCAGCGGGGGAGTTTCGATGAGCAGTTCTTC
CASSQGQRGSFDEQFF
>NA|TRBJ2-3|NA|TRBV5-5
TGTGCCAGCTCCTTAGGTGGGAGCACAGATACGCAGTATTTT
CASSLGGSTDTQYF
>TRBD2|TRBJ2-7|NA|TRBV6-5
TGTGCCAGCAGCCGACTAGCGGGGGGCTACGAGCAGTACTTC
CASSRLAGGYEQYF
>NA|TRBJ1-3|NA|TRBV30
TGTGCCTGGAGTGTAGGTCAGCTTGCTGGAAACACCATATATTTT
CAWSVGQLAGNTIYF
>TRBD2|TRBJ2-2|NA|TRBV5-1
TGCGCCAGAATCGGAGCGGGAGGGCGGGACACCGGGGAGCTGTTTTTT
CARIGAGGRDTGELFF
>TRBD1|TRBJ1-1|once|TRBV5-4
TGTGCCAGCAGCTTGGCCCAACAGGGGGGGACTGAAGCTTTCTTT
CASSLAQQGGTEAFF
>NA|TRBJ2-5|few|TRBV18
TGTGCCAGCTCACCACCGATCCATCTAGAGACCCAGTACTTC
CASSPPIHLETQYF
>NA|TRBJ1-6|NA|TRBV7-6
TGTGCCAGCAGCTTAGGGGGGTCCGGGAATTCACCCCTCCACTTT
CASSLGGSGNSPLHF
>NA|TRBJ2-2|NA|TRBV6-5
TGTGCCAGCCATGGGGGTGTCGGGGAGCTGTTTTTT
CASHGGVGELFF
>TRBD2|TRBJ2-6|NA|TRBV6-1
TGTGCCAGCAGTGTGCGGACTAGCGGGAGTCGTGGGGCCAACGTCCTGACTTTC
CASSVRTSGSRGANVLTF
>NA|TRBJ2-7|NA|TRBV30
TGTGCCTGGAGTGTTGAGGCAGGCAGGGAGCAGTACTTC
CAWSVEAGREQYF
>NA|TRBJ2-1|once|TRBV29-1
TGCAGCGTTGGGGGTAGCGCCCTAAGGGGCAATGAGCAGTTCTTC
CSVGGSALRGNEQFF
>NA|TRBJ1-5|NA|TRBV2
TGTGCCAGCAGTGATAGCGTTTGGGGCAATCAGCCCCAGCATTTT
CASSDSVWGNQPQHF
>TRBD2|TRBJ2-5|many|TRBV29-1
TGCAGCGTTGCTAGCGGGAGGCTACAAGAGACCCAGTACTTC
CSVASGRLQETQYF
>TRBD2|TRBJ2-7|NA|TRBV10-3
TGTGCCATCAGTGAGACTAGCGGGAGCTACGAGCAGTACTTC
CAISETSGSYEQYF
>NA|TRBJ2-5|once|TRBV6-6
TGTGCCAGCAGTTACGCTGGGGACTTCAAAGGGACCCAGTACTTC
CASSYAGDFKGTQYF
>NA|TRBJ2-1|NA|TRBV7-2
TGTGCCAGCAGCTTAGATGGGCTGAACGGTGAGCAGTTCTTC
CASSLDGLNGEQFF
>TRBD2|TRBJ2-1|NA|TRBV19
TGTGCCAGTAGTATAAGAGCGGGAGGAAGCAATGAGCAGTTCTTC
CASSIRAGGSNEQFF
>TRBD2|TRBJ2-5|once|TRBV5-6
TGTGCCAGCAGCTTACTAGCGGGGGGGCGAAAAGAGACCCAGTACTTC
CASSLLAGGRKETQYF
>NA|TRBJ2-7|NA|TRBV2
TGTGCCAGCAGTGTGCAGCGGATCTACGAGCAGTACTTC
CASSVQRIYEQYF
>NA|TRBJ2-2|NA|TRBV29-1
TGCAGCGCTGTTGGGGCCCCCACCGGGGAGCTGTTTTTT
CSAVGAPTGELFF
>NA|TRBJ1-1|NA|TRBV19
TGTGCCAGTAGTGACCGACTGGTGAACACTGAAGCTTTCTTT
CASSDRLVNTEAFF
>TRBD1|TRBJ1-5|NA|TRBV19
TGTGCCAGTAGCCCGGGACAGGGGGCGGCTCAGCCCCAGCATTTT
CASSPGQGAAQPQHF
>NA|TRBJ1-6|NA|TRBV10-3
TGTGCCATCAGTTACCGGACGGGAAATAATTCACCCCTCCACTTT
CAISYRTGNNSPLHF
>NA|TRBJ2-7|NA|TRBV11-2
TGTGCCAGCAGCTCCCCTCGGTCCTACGAGCAGTACTTC
CASSSPRSYEQYF
>TRBD2|TRBJ2-7|NA|TRBV6-5
TGTGCCAGCACCACCGGGGGAGGGGCCTACGAGCAGTACTTC
CASTTGGGAYEQYF
>TRBD2|TRBJ2-1|NA|TRBV5-1
TGCGCCAGCAGCCAAAGCGGGGACCCCTACAATGAGCAGTTCTTC
CASSQSGDPYNEQFF
>NA|TRBJ2-1|NA|TRBV7-3
TGTGCCAGCAGCTTAACGGGGGCAGGAGAGCAGTTCTTC
CASSLTGAGEQFF
>TRBD1|TRBJ2-7|NA|TRBV5-1
TGCGCCAGCAGCTTACAGGGGAAGGACGAGCAGTACTTC
CASSLQGKDEQYF
>TRBD2|TRBJ2-7|few|TRBV4-2
TGTGCCAGCAGCCAAGAGCGGTCGCTAGCGGGGATCGACGAGCAGTACTTC
CASSQERSLAGIDEQYF
>TRBD1|TRBJ2-3|NA|TRBV9
TGTGCCAGCAGCGTAGGCAGGGGGAGTGAAACAGATACGCAGTATTTT
CASSVGRGSETDTQYF
>NA|TRBJ2-3|NA|TRBV7-2
TGTGCCAGCAGCTCCCGACTAGGCCCAGATACGCAGTATTTT
CASSSRLGPDTQYF
>TRBD2|TRBJ2-7|NA|TRBV10-1
TGCGCCAGCAGTGCCGGGACTAGCGGTTCAAACGAGCAGTACTTC
CASSAGTSGSNEQYF
>NA|TRBJ1-5|few|TRBV6-5
TGTGCCAGCAGGGAGACAGGAGTGGGTCAGCCCCAGCATTTT
CASRETGVGQPQHF